The source of this TCR beta chain is a study of control samples from healthy donors and cancer patients. The sample holds a few counts of this clone. The V gene's germline CDR1 is LNHDA and CDR2 SQIVND (reference sequence). V was pared by 3 bases and J by 6 bases, with 15 bases between. This CDR3 has 15 amino acids. Sequencing used immunoSEQ multiplex PCR; TCRdb keeps in-frame clones, though not all of them. Among 110,000 to 150,000 clones listed, 75% to 95% were seen once. The V and J genes are TRBV19 and TRBJ1-5; D may be TRBD1 (5 bases). The sample taken for sequencing was blood. This clonotype was sampled from a man aged 18 to 29 in good health. In nucleotides, the CDR3 is TGTGCCAGTAGTATGGCCGCCGGGGGGGTTCAGCCCCAGCATTTT. Protein: CASSMAAGGVQPQHF. The full variable domain, rest sourced from reference TRBV19 and TRBJ1-5, is DGGITQSPKYLFRKEGQNVTLSCEQNLNHDAMYWYRQDPGQGLRLIYYSQIVNDFQKGDIAEGYSVSREKKESFPLTVTSAQKNPTAFYLCASSMAAGGVQPQHFGDGTRLSIL.